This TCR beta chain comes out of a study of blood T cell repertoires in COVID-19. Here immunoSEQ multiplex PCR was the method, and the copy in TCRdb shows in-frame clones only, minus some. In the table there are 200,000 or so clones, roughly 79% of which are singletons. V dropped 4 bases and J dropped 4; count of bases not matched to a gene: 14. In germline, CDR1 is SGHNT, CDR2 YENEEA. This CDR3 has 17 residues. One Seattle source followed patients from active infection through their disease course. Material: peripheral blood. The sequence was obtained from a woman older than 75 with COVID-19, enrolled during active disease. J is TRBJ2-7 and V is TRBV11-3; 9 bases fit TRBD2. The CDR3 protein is CASSSGVGRGGRYEQYF. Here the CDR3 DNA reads TGTGCCAGCAGCTCCGGAGTGGGGCGGGGGGGCCGTTACGAGCAGTACTTC. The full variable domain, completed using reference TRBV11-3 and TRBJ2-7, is EAGVVQSPRYKIIEKKQPVAFWCNPISGHNTLYWYLQNLGQGPELLIRYENEEAVDDSQLPKDRFSAERLKGVDSTLKIQPAELGDSAVYLCASSSGVGRGGRYEQYFGPGTRLTVT.